The subject of this entry is one T cell receptor beta chain. What it recognizes is unknown. The data were obtained in a study of PD-1 blockade in classical Hodgkin lymphoma. Study-level points and caveats: Exclusion covered patients beginning nivolumab under 1 year post-ASCT.

The table came from immunoSEQ multiplex PCR; TCRdb's copy has only in-frame clones and leaves some out. The sample contains tens of thousands of clones, around 89% of which appear only once. Every patient relapsed after autologous stem cell transplantation, and brentuximab vedotin exposure varied. Classification of best responses gave complete response, partial response or progressive disease. This clonotype was sampled from a human donor with classical Hodgkin lymphoma. The sample here was peripheral blood mononuclear cells (PBMCs), taken at baseline.

The CDR3 DNA reads as TGTGCCAGCAGTCAACCGGGACAGGGTTCAGGAAAACTGTTTTTT. It specifies CASSQPGQGSGKLFF. This chain joins TRBV7-6 and TRBJ1-4; TRBD1 matches at 9 bases. CDR3 length equals 15 residues. Germline lookup yields CDR1 SGHVS and CDR2 FNYEAQ. V lost 6 bases and J lost 10; bases outside the gene matches: 12. Complete variable domain (other parts from reference TRBV7-6 and TRBJ1-4): GAGVSQSPRYKVTKRGQDVALRCDPISGHVSLYWYRQALGQGPEFLTYFNYEAQQDKSGLPNDRFSAERPEGSISTLTIQRTEQRDSAMYRCASSQPGQGSGKLFFGSGTQLSVL.